This is a list of T cell receptor beta chains from one sample in a study of monozygotic twins with cystic fibrosis. Clones were sequenced by immunoSEQ multiplex PCR, and TCRdb holds only the in-frame ones, with some missing. The repertoire consists of around 36,000 clones, with approximately 72% occurring once and the leading ten covering about 0.8%. The sequenced sample consisted of blood. These receptors came from a girl aged 5 to 17 with cystic fibrosis. Each CDR3 is given with its conserved first and last residue. Clone size is given for some rows only: seen once, a few or many times, or a class if the clone is expanded.

CDR3 | size | V
CASSLFGREKLFF | . | TRBV6-6
CASSLLYGTEAFF | . | TRBV7-9
CAWSVRLLNTGELFF | . | TRBV30
CASSQDYRVGQETQYF | . | TRBV4-3
CSVGDLAGFEQYF | . | TRBV29-1
CASSDFHLSSYNEQFF | . | TRBV25-1
CASSEPRWWLAGEGFYNEQFF | . | TRBV10-2
CASSEWGQGNYGYTF | few | TRBV25-1
CASSYGTGGYTEAFF | . | TRBV7-2
CASSKDSNYGYTF | . | TRBV2
CASSVEGQAGTQYF | . | TRBV9
CASRMGGDFYGYTF | . | TRBV27
CASSIGQWGRNEQFF | . | TRBV19
CASSDVASGRDTQYF | . | TRBV6-1
CASSLRIGETQYF | . | TRBV27
CASSQVGGSTEAFF | few | TRBV14
CASSLPPRLAGKYNEQFF | . | TRBV7-9
CASSPLGTGDGYGYTF | few | TRBV5-5
CASSLVLAGADTQYF | . | TRBV5-1
CSVGTSGTYNEQFF | . | TRBV29-1
CATGGDSSTPHEQYF | . | TRBV7-9
CASSRDNYGYTF | . | TRBV2
CARGGMENTEAFF | . | TRBV2
CASRDATDKFYEQYF | . | TRBV10-2
CASSTGLLSYEQYF | . | TRBV11-2
CASSFGFSGNTIYF | few | TRBV7-9
CASSTSPGYYGYTF | . | TRBV13
CASSSGLAKLYNEQFF | . | TRBV5-4
CASSPLYRGDYGYTF | . | TRBV19
CASSLVPGQGYTF | few | TRBV27
CASSSRDRGFQETQYF | . | TRBV19
CASRGPRGEQYF | . | TRBV28
CASSAEDSNQPQHF | . | TRBV9
CASSSSYRVTNTEAFF | . | TRBV7-9
CASSYVGGWNTEAFF | . | TRBV6-6
CASAPGISNEQFF | . | TRBV7-2
CASRATGVDTQYF | . | TRBV2
CASRRLAGGAREQYF | . | TRBV9
CASSPPNLDEQYF | . | TRBV18
CASSYQPKGDQPQHF | . | TRBV6-6
CASSYRGLNTGELFF | once | TRBV7-2
CASSYSKGGEKLFF | . | TRBV6-5
CASSSILGGYQPQHF | . | TRBV7-2
CASSRGTSGQYSYNEQFF | . | TRBV11-3
CSVEDLGTGNTEAFF | . | TRBV29-1
CASSMGHPYEQYF | . | TRBV19
CASSSLTGTSGKRNNEQFF | . | TRBV5-6
CASRIGLANTGELFF | . | TRBV19
CASSYSGTGGPRYTF | . | TRBV6-5
CASRPTVAGELFF | . | TRBV6-5
CATSPGGPSYEQYF | once | TRBV15
CASSSLRDRGLYEQYF | . | TRBV7-2